This TCR beta chain came from a study of tumor-infiltrating lymphocytes in primary liver carcinoma. The wider study: Yields of productive TCRbeta reads ranged from roughly 3.5 to 7.13 million per sample and were similar across tissue types.

Concerning this clonotype: A read error may explain this, as a much larger clone is one base away.

V was shortened by 6 bases and J by 8 bases, with 14 bases between the two germline ends. This CDR3 has 14 residues. Germline V gives CDR1 MNHEY, CDR2 SVGAGI. The investigators made TCR beta cDNA from roughly 0.55 ug total RNA, using a constant-region primer. Libraries covering TCR beta were generated through three nested multiplex PCR rounds (using a slightly modified ARM-PCR). A C-beta reverse primer and TRBV1-TRBV30 forward primers served in each of the first two PCR rounds, at ten to eleven cycles apiece. One entry per CDR3 protein results from TCRdb running MiXCR on the multiplex PCR reads. The repertoire holds 300,000 to 350,000 distinct CDR3 sequences, with 65% as singletons. The authors took blood RNA from unsorted whole blood and also extracted germline DNA. Researchers reported drawing around 4.4 milliliters of peripheral blood before surgery.

This receptor was taken from a man between 40 and 49 years old with primary liver carcinoma and hepatitis B virus infection. Sequenced: peripheral blood. This chain joins TRBV6-5 and TRBJ1-6; no definite D call. CDR3 sequence reads: CASRRSFVDSPLHF. The CDR3 DNA follows: TGTGCCAGCAGGAGGAGTTTTGTCGATTCACCCCTCCACTTT.